Listed here are 25 T cell receptor beta chains from one sample, sequenced in a study of shared clonotypes between healthy human individuals. The data were produced by immunoSEQ multiplex PCR, yet TCRdb's version contains in-frame clones alone and is incomplete. The data show about 2.1 million clones, over 85% seen once. Selected positively for CCR7 and CD45RO-negative, naive CD8 cells excluded terminally differentiated effector memory CD45RA+ cells. The specimen was naive CD8+ T cells from PBMCs. The receptors shown here come from a man aged 18 to 35 in good health. Some clones in this sample may be carry-over from other donors' samples.

The chain joins TRBV28 to TRBJ2-3, with a possible D match to TRBD1 (7 bases). Trimming cost V 3 bases and J 1 base, with 17 bases left between them. CDR1 and CDR2 from the germline V gene are MDHEN and SYDVKM. The CDR3 has 17 residues. The CDR3 nucleotides read TGTGCCAGCAGTTTGTACAGGGGAGGAGGGGGCACAGATACGCAGTATTTT. Translating gives CASSLYRGGGGTDTQYF.

The V gene is TRBV9, the J gene TRBJ2-7; D uncertain. CDR1 is SGDLS and CDR2 is YYNGEE in the germline V gene. V lost 6 bases and J lost 6, with 22 bases in between. The CDR3 is made up of 15 amino acids. The CDR3 spells CASTPAAFSPLEQYF. As DNA, the CDR3 is TGTGCCAGCACCCCGGCCGCCTTTTCCCCCCTCGAGCAGTACTTC.

The chain has TRBV7-6 and TRBJ1-2, with 8 bases fitting TRBD1. Trimming took 5 bases from V and 2 from J; bases not matched to a gene: 10. This CDR3 is built from 16 residues. The germline V gene encodes CDR1 SGHVS and CDR2 FNYEAQ. The CDR3 is CASSPRTGSRNYGYTF. The CDR3 coding sequence is TGTGCCAGCAGCCCAAGGACAGGGAGCCGCAACTATGGCTACACCTTC. The full variable domain, completed using reference TRBV7-6 and TRBJ1-2, is GAGVSQSPRYKVTKRGQDVALRCDPISGHVSLYWYRQALGQGPEFLTYFNYEAQQDKSGLPNDRFSAERPEGSISTLTIQRTEQRDSAMYRCASSPRTGSRNYGYTFGSGTRLTVV.

V and J are TRBV30 and TRBJ2-5; D gene uncertain. Germline V CDR1 and CDR2: GTSNPN, SVGIG (reference sequence). V was pared by 0 bases and J by 4 bases, with 6 bases between. This CDR3 has 12 residues. The CDR3 DNA is TGTGCCTGGAGTGTCCCCCCAGAGACCCAGTACTTC. It codes for CAWSVPPETQYF.

The chain has TRBV2 and TRBJ2-5; 7 bases are shared with TRBD1. Germline lookup yields CDR1 SNHLY and CDR2 FYNNEI. V shed 3 bases, J shed 4 bases, and the junction held 11 bases outside the gene matches. The CDR3 is 16 amino acids. The CDR3 DNA sequence: TGTGCCAGCAGTGAGGCAAGGGGGCCGCGCCGAGAGACCCAGTACTTC. Its protein product is CASSEARGPRRETQYF.

This chain's CDR3 is CASSRGSRGDQETQYF. DNA of the CDR3: TGTGCCAGCTCACGGGGGAGCAGGGGAGACCAAGAGACCCAGTACTTC. J is TRBJ2-5 and V is TRBV18, with a weak D call TRBD1 (6 bases). Deletions cut 4 bases from V and 0 bases from J, with 15 bases between. Per the germline V gene, CDR1 is KGHSH and CDR2 is LQKENI. CDR3 length equals 16 residues.

A remark on this clone: This sample also contains other DNA sequences that code for the same CDR3. This sequence joins TRBV27 and TRBJ2-7, with a weak D call TRBD2 (5 bases). Germline V gene lookup returns CDR1 MNHEY and CDR2 SMNVEV (reference sequence). The V end lost 7 bases, the J end lost 3 bases, and 7 bases lay between the germline ends. The CDR3 is made up of 11 amino acids. This chain's CDR3 is CASTSGYEQYF. CDR3 nucleotide sequence: TGTGCCAGCACCAGCGGCTACGAGCAGTACTTC.

The chain combines TRBV4-3 with TRBJ1-5; 10 nucleotides agree with TRBD1. CDR3 size: 14 residues. V lost 4 bases to trimming and J lost 5 bases; unmatched junction nucleotides: 2. Germline CDR1 LGHNA, CDR2 YSLEER. The CDR3 sequence is CASSRGQGDQPQHF. CDR3 nucleotide sequence: TGCGCCAGCAGCCGAGGACAGGGGGATCAGCCCCAGCATTTT.

The count of this clone is one. The chain carries TRBV7-3 and TRBJ2-7, with a tentative D call TRBD2 (6 bases). Between the trimmed V and J ends, which lost 4 bases and 7 bases, there was a span of 17 bases. CDR1 and CDR2 (germline): SGHTA, FQGTGA. This CDR3 has 14 amino acids. The CDR3 DNA reads as TGTGCCAGCAGCTCACAAGGAGGGGCCCAAGAGCAGTACTTC. This codes for CASSSQGGAQEQYF.

The chain combines TRBV9 with TRBJ2-7; D is perhaps TRBD2 (6 bases). CDR1 is SGDLS, CDR2 YYNGEE, per germline. Trimming left V 3 bases short and J 6 bases short, with 13 bases between. The CDR3 sequence is 13 residues long. CDR3 residues: CASSGRALGEQYF. The CDR3 coding sequence is TGTGCCAGCAGCGGGAGGGCCCTCGGCGAGCAGTACTTC.

This rearrangement joins TRBV7-3 to TRBJ1-1; D perhaps matches TRBD1 (6 bases). The CDR3 sequence is 14 residues long. V lost 2 bases, J lost 1 base, and 8 bases lay in between. Germline CDR1 and CDR2: SGHTA and FQGTGA. CDR3 nucleotide sequence: TGTGCCAGCAGCTTAGGGGGCCGGAACACTGAAGCTTTCTTT. Translation gives CASSLGGRNTEAFF. Full variable domain (missing parts from reference TRBV7-3 and TRBJ1-1): GAGVSQTPSNKVTEKGKYVELRCDPISGHTALYWYRQSLGQGPEFLIYFQGTGAADDSGLPNDRFFAVRPEGSVSTLKIQRTERGDSAVYLCASSLGGRNTEAFFGQGTRLTVV.

With respect to this clone: Other DNA sequences from this sample encode an identical CDR3 as well. This rearrangement joins TRBV19 to TRBJ2-1, with 13 bases lining up with TRBD2. Germline assignment: CDR1 LNHDA and CDR2 SQIVND (reference sequence). V was clipped by 4 bases and J by 4 bases; unmatched bases: 4. CDR3 size: 16 residues. Here the CDR3 reads CASSTPGLAGYNEQFF. The CDR3 coding sequence is TGTGCCAGTAGTACCCCGGGACTAGCGGGGTACAATGAGCAGTTCTTC.

The chain uses TRBV28 and TRBJ2-3; possibly TRBD2 for D (5 bases). The germline V gene encodes CDR1 MDHEN and CDR2 SYDVKM. Trimming stripped 2 bases from V and 6 bases from J, with 12 bases between. This CDR3 spans 14 amino acids. The CDR3 region has the DNA TGTGCCAGCAGTTTAACTATTACGGGGGATACGCAGTATTTT. Translation: CASSLTITGDTQYF.

The V call is TRBV27, the J call TRBJ2-1, with 10 positions matching TRBD2. In germline, CDR1 is MNHEY, CDR2 SMNVEV (reference sequence). V was clipped by 1 base and J by 3 bases; unmatched bases: 9. The CDR3 is 18 residues long. The CDR3 reads CASSLYRLTSGDYNEQFF. In nucleotides, the CDR3 is TGTGCCAGCAGTTTATACAGACTTACTAGCGGGGACTACAATGAGCAGTTCTTC.

The CDR3 nucleotides are TGCGCCAGCAGCCAAGATACCAACACCGGGGAGCTGTTTTTT. This gives the protein CASSQDTNTGELFF. The J gene is TRBJ2-2, the V gene TRBV4-1, with D hard to call. V was cut by 0 bases and J by 2 bases, with 4 bases left in between. The germline V gene has CDR1 MGHRA and CDR2 YSYEKL. The CDR3 covers 14 residues.

The rearrangement links TRBV2 to TRBJ2-7; TRBD1 matches at 9 bases. The ends lost 7 bases at V and 3 bases at J; junction bases unmatched: 28. This CDR3 comprises 21 residues. Germline V CDR1 and CDR2: SNHLY, FYNNEI. This chain's CDR3 is CASIVAGQGSLGSQWGYEQYF. Written as DNA, the CDR3 is TGTGCCAGCATTGTTGCGGGACAGGGCTCTCTGGGTAGTCAATGGGGCTACGAGCAGTACTTC.

The chain is built from TRBV2 and TRBJ2-7; 8 positions match TRBD2. This CDR3 is built from 16 residues. With 4 bases clipped from V and 4 bases from J, the junction kept 12 bases outside the gene matches. The germline V gene has CDR1 SNHLY and CDR2 FYNNEI. The CDR3 spells CASSGRGKAGVYEQYF. DNA of the CDR3: TGTGCCAGCAGTGGTCGGGGGAAAGCGGGAGTATACGAGCAGTACTTC.

The V gene is TRBV4-2, the J gene TRBJ2-7; D is possibly TRBD1 or TRBD2 (5 bases each). V was pared by 5 bases and J by 1 base, with 15 bases between. This CDR3 is built from 15 residues. Germline V gene sequence: CDR1 LGHNA, CDR2 YNFKEQ. The CDR3 sequence is CASSGRDDQSYEQYF. As DNA, the CDR3 is TGTGCCAGCAGCGGCCGGGACGACCAATCCTACGAGCAGTACTTC.

The CDR3 bases are TGTGCCAGCAGTCCCCGTATGGGCTATCGAACCGGGGAGCTGTTTTTT. Protein: CASSPRMGYRTGELFF. J is TRBJ2-2 and V is TRBV27; D is uncertain. The CDR3 is 16 amino acids. The V and J ends lost 5 bases and 5 bases respectively, with 18 bases between them. Germline CDR1 reads MNHEY; CDR2 reads SMNVEV (reference sequence).

This clone has just one count. The chain carries TRBV6-4 and TRBJ2-1; 7 bases line up with TRBD2. Germline loops: CDR1 MRHNA, CDR2 SNTAGT. This CDR3 spans 17 amino acids. V lost 5 bases and J lost 7; bases outside the gene matches: 17. CDR3 nucleotide sequence: TGTGCCAGCAGTCCGTGGGCTAGCGGAGGCGGAGGGAATGAGCAGTTCTTC. It codes for CASSPWASGGGGNEQFF.

This chain joins TRBV28 and TRBJ1-2; D gene unclear. The germline CDR1 and CDR2 sequences are MDHEN and SYDVKM. This CDR3 contains 12 residues. The CDR3, as DNA: TGTGCTTCCCAGCCCAGCTTTTATGGCTACACCTTC. Its protein is CASQPSFYGYTF.

In its sample, this clone was seen once. The chain carries TRBV13 and TRBJ1-3; 8 bases agree with TRBD1. The V segment lost 0 bases and the J segment 4 bases; nucleotides outside the gene matches: 11. CDR3 size: 18 residues. In germline, CDR1 is PRHDT, CDR2 FYEKMQ (reference sequence). CDR3 loop: CASSLGGGRGLIGNTIYF. The DNA of the CDR3 is TGTGCCAGCAGCTTAGGCGGGGGCAGGGGGCTAATCGGAAACACCATATATTTT.

In regard to this clone: Other nucleotide sequences in the sample specify the same CDR3. V usage is TRBV28 and J usage is TRBJ2-1, with D perhaps given as TRBD1 or TRBD2 (5 bases each). Germline V gene data show CDR1 as MDHEN and CDR2 as SYDVKM. The CDR3 sequence is 15 residues long. V was trimmed by 2 bases and J by 4 bases, leaving 12 bases between them. CDR3 sequence reads: CASSLGTRRYNEQFF. In DNA form, the CDR3 reads TGTGCCAGCAGTTTAGGGACCCGGCGATACAATGAGCAGTTCTTC.

The chain carries TRBV28 and TRBJ2-2; 7 bases agree with TRBD2. Germline V lookup: CDR1 MDHEN, CDR2 SYDVKM. The CDR3 totals 14 residues. V lost 7 bases to trimming and J lost 4 bases; unmatched junction nucleotides: 6. CDR3: CASNYPGGTGELFF. The DNA for the CDR3 is TGTGCCAGCAATTATCCGGGGGGCACCGGGGAGCTGTTTTTT.

The chain has TRBV28 and TRBJ2-7; 8 nucleotides line up with TRBD1. From germline, CDR1 is MDHEN and CDR2 SYDVKM. The CDR3 consists of 14 residues. Trimming removed 5 bases from V and 3 bases from J; junction bases left unmatched: 6. CDR3: CASSLLTGDYEQYF. The DNA of the CDR3 is TGTGCCAGCAGTCTCCTGACAGGGGACTACGAGCAGTACTTC.